Below are 5 T cell receptor beta chains sequenced from a single sample in a study of breast tumors, draining lymph nodes, adjacent tissues. Breast cancer patients provided tissue from their axillary draining lymph nodes. Each CDR3 protein is one row after TCRdb ran MiXCR on the multiplex PCR reads. The sample has 150,000 to 200,000 distinct CDR3 sequences; about 30% are singletons. The sample taken for sequencing was axillary lymph node tissue. The receptors derive from a female donor with breast cancer. Some clones in this sample may be carry-over from other donors' samples.

This clonotype has just a few counts. The chain couples TRBV2 to TRBJ1-1; D gene uncertain. The germline gives CDR1 SNHLY, CDR2 FYNNEI. The CDR3 spans 11 residues. The V end lost 6 bases, the J end lost 0 bases, and 2 bases lay between the germline ends. The CDR3 loop is CASRVNTEAFF. DNA for the CDR3: TGTGCCAGCAGGGTGAACACTGAAGCTTTCTTT.

This clonotype was observed many times. The chain couples TRBV6-5 to TRBJ1-3, with 7 bases that match TRBD1. This CDR3 comprises 17 residues. In germline, CDR1 is MNHEY, CDR2 SVGAGI. Losses at the gene ends were 6 bases for V and 4 bases for J; bases not matched to a gene: 15. The CDR3 nucleotides are TGTGCCAGCAGCTTACACCTGACAGGGCTAACGGGAAACACCATATATTTT. Residues: CASSLHLTGLTGNTIYF.

Remarks on this clonotype: A read error is possible here, since a much larger clone lies one base away. V and J are TRBV5-5 and TRBJ2-7; D possibly corresponds to TRBD1 (5 bases). The CDR3 has 14 residues. Per germline, CDR1 SGHKS and CDR2 YYEKEE (reference sequence). The CDR3 DNA reads TGTGCCAGCAGCTTCTCAGGGCCAGCCGCCTTCCTGAACTTC. Its protein is CASSFSGPAAFLNF.

The chain couples TRBV19 to TRBJ2-3, with 8 bases identical to TRBD2. After removal of 6 bases from V and 2 bases from J, the junction contained 10 bases not matched to a gene. The CDR3 is made up of 16 amino acids. In germline, CDR1 is LNHDA, CDR2 SQIVND (reference sequence). The CDR3 nucleotides are TGTGCCAGTAGAGGCCGCGGGGGGCAGTACACAGATACGCAGTATTTT. Its protein is CASRGRGGQYTDTQYF.

Comments on this clonotype: This may be a read error, as it is one base from a much larger clone. The chain joins TRBV5-6 to TRBJ2-5; 8 positions agree with TRBD2. The CDR3 extends over 16 amino acids. From germline, CDR1 is SGHDT and CDR2 YYEEEE. The J segment lost 5 bases and the V segment lost 0 bases, leaving 9 bases of the junction unmatched. CDR3 nucleotide sequence: TGTGCCAGCAGCTTGGCTACCGGGACTAGTAAGGAGACCCAGTACTTC. Residues: CASSLATGTSKETQYF.